This paragraph covers one TCR beta chain sequence. Its antigen remains unknown. Cultured CD4+ T cell DNA underwent sequencing with the Oncomine TCR Beta short-read assay. Genomic DNA was taken out of cultured CD4+ T cells by extraction. A single record per CDR3 protein comes from TCRdb applying MiXCR to the PCR reads. This sample carries over 10,000 distinct CDR3 sequences, just under 35% of them seen once, and the ten largest clones take around an eighth. These data originate in a study of vaccination and CD4 T cells after COVID-19. The overall study: Taking of post-vaccine samples occurred a median approximately 67 days after dose two (range 14 to 241).

The CDR3 spans 12 residues. Deletions cut 3 bases from V and 6 bases from J, with 7 bases between. The sample's treatment: approximately 9-day PBMC culture with coronavirus spike peptide pools or control peptides (ViraFEST assay). The TCR comes from a human donor who had recovered from COVID-19. J is TRBJ2-3 and V is TRBV12-3 or TRBV12-4; D unresolved. The sample consisted of CD4+ T cells from blood, cultured in vitro. CDR3 sequence: CASSFYEDTQYF. CDR3 nucleotides: TGTGCCAGCAGTTTCTATGAGGATACGCAGTATTTT.